This T cell receptor beta chain was obtained from a study of blood T cell repertoires in COVID-19. About the research overall: Samples of COVID-19 (acute and convalescent) were obtained from the United States, Italy and Spain. PBMCs, B-cell-depleted T cells, or T cells provided the cDNA or gDNA that made up the material.

Germline values: CDR1 LNHDA, CDR2 SQIVND (reference sequence). The CDR3 covers 14 residues. Trimming took off 5 bases at V and 7 bases at J, with 12 bases between the two ends. Source study methods: Estimation of nucleated cell counts was performed using reference gene primer amplification. Profiled with immunoSEQ multiplex PCR; TCRdb holds only in-frame clones, not every one. The DNA gave D and trimming, while V, J and clone size come from that table. The data contain around 220,000 clones, roughly 84% of them singletons. This receptor was taken from a woman aged 40 to 50 with active or convalescent COVID-19. The rearrangement joins TRBV19 to TRBJ1-6; maybe TRBD1 (5 bases). Sequences were obtained from peripheral blood. CDR3 sequence: CASSVRVSNSPLHF. CDR3 coding DNA: TGTGCCAGTAGTGTCAGGGTCTCGAATTCACCCCTCCACTTT. Looking up the rest from reference TRBV19 and TRBJ1-6 gives the full variable domain: DGGITQSPKYLFRKEGQNVTLSCEQNLNHDAMYWYRQDPGQGLRLIYYSQIVNDFQKGDIAEGYSVSREKKESFPLTVTSAQKNPTAFYLCASSVRVSNSPLHFGNGTRLTVT.